This TCR beta chain was documented in a study of blood T cell repertoires in COVID-19 (dated by TCRdb to the early 2020s). For the wider study: Collaborator samples came from the United States, Italy and Spain and covered acute and convalescent phases of COVID-19. The prospective study material was composed of cDNA or gDNA derived from T cells, B-cell-depleted T cells, or PBMCs. Subjects who had been exposed to COVID-19, were actively infected with it, or had recovered from it provided the deeply sampled blood TCRbeta repertoires that made up the dataset. Nearly every sample came with metadata listing a de-identified subject ID, COVID-19 status, age in years and sex. A freely available public database, intended as a resource for researchers studying the immune response to SARS-CoV-2, is where the repertoires were released. Where available, HLA class I and class II types were obtained from metadata supplied by the sample provider rather than from assay-based typing. Samples were obtained from the ongoing ImmuneRACE study (first 160 participants) and from some 1,300 subjects provided by 6 global collaborators.

TCRbeta CDR3 regions were amplified from genomic DNA using the immunoSEQ Assay, a bias-controlled multiplex PCR. The study's processing was this. The number of nucleated cells in each sample was estimated from the amplification of reference gene primers within the assay. To quantify the absolute abundance of each unique TCRbeta CDR3 rearrangement, sequence reads were collapsed and filtered. For each sample, productive Simpson clonality was calculated as the square root of Simpson's diversity index across productive rearrangements. TCRdb's version of the immuneACCESS table is confined to in-frame rearrangements and falls short of the full clone set. An unresolved V gene accounts for under half of the shortfall where checked; the remainder is of unknown origin. The V and J calls and clone size come from that table; D and trimming were worked out from the DNA. Counted in this sample were 95,000 to 150,000 clones; 84% of them appeared once. In total, the top ten clones hold approximately 3.5% of the sample.

Turning to this clone: This receptor's antigen is unknown. Base qualities are missing; no much larger clone stands one base away.

Enrolling through a virtual design, the prospective study's participants ranged in age from roughly 18 to 95 years and lived across 24 United States geographic areas. In the prospective study, participants were assigned to cohorts based on the clinical history participants reported in a screening survey and a study questionnaire. Recovered participants in ImmuneRACE Cohort 3 were defined by two consecutive negative NP/OP PCR tests, clearance by a healthcare professional, or resolution of symptoms. Mobile phlebotomists in the prospective study collected whole blood, serum and a nasopharyngeal or oropharyngeal swab from every participant. Prospective study participants could optionally give additional blood draws and questionnaires over an approximately two-month period. Blood samples from the prospective study were shipped frozen or at room temperature prior to DNA extraction. The study at large found these results: Clinical and demographic metadata were provided uncurated, with the amount varying by source and participant.

Ends trimmed: V by 0 bases, J by 7 bases; bases unmatched to a gene: 7. From cysteine to phenylalanine, the CDR3 is 16 amino acids long. CDR3 DNA is the only sequence kept; it has 48 bases, read in frame from the first base. CDR1 LGHNA and CDR2 YNFKEQ are derived from the germline V gene. The chain uses TRBV4-2 and TRBJ2-2; 8 central nucleotides agree with TRBD2. Sample: PBMCs or T cells enriched from blood (not recorded which). This clonotype originated in a woman aged 25 to 45 who had recovered from COVID-19. The DNA reads as follows: TGTGCCAGCAGCCAAGACGAGGGACTAGAGGTCGGGGAGCTGTTTTTT. This is translated as CASSQDEGLEVGELFF.